Following are 10 T cell receptor beta chains from one sample sequenced in a study of CD8+ T cells in alopecia areata. The treatment here: oral pan-JAK inhibitor, 5-10 mg twice daily. Sequencing used cDNA as its template, made by extracting RNA and reverse transcribing it. Profiling relied on immunoSEQ multiplex PCR, and the TCRdb table lists in-frame clones only, not all of them. The sample consists of around 120,000 clones, over 55% of them appearing once. The starting material was CD4+ T cells sorted from blood, obtained at week 4, from a patient treated with tofacitinib. The receptors originated from a human donor with alopecia areata.

This clone was observed a handful of times. The V gene is TRBV30, the J gene TRBJ1-1, with TRBD1 matching over 9 bases. The J segment lost 8 bases and the V segment lost 3 bases, leaving 7 bases of the junction unmatched. The CDR3 is made up of 13 amino acids. Looked up from germline, CDR1 is GTSNPN and CDR2 is SVGIG (reference sequence). DNA for the CDR3: TGTGCCTGGAGCGCCACCGGGACAGGGGAAGCTTTCTTT. Its protein is CAWSATGTGEAFF.

V gene TRBV29-1 combines with J gene TRBJ2-1; D unresolved. Germline lookup yields CDR1 SQVTM and CDR2 ANQGSEA. Trimming shortened V by 5 bases and J by 1 base, and 15 bases separated the two germline ends. The CDR3 loop spans 15 amino acids. CDR3 DNA: TGCAGCGTTCCCCCCCCGGACGGTTCCTACAATGAGCAGTTCTTC. Its translation: CSVPPPDGSYNEQFF.

This clone has a single count. The chain employs TRBV18 and TRBJ2-7, with 11 nucleotides matching TRBD2. The V segment lost 6 bases and the J segment 3 bases; nucleotides outside the gene matches: 4. The length of the CDR3 is 14 residues. Germline V CDR1 and CDR2: KGHSH, LQKENI. CDR3 protein: CASSETSGVYEQYF. As DNA, the CDR3 is TGTGCCAGCTCCGAGACTAGCGGGGTCTACGAGCAGTACTTC.

This rearrangement joins TRBV30 to TRBJ2-5; D could derive from TRBD1 or TRBD2 (5 bases each). Germline CDR1 reads GTSNPN; CDR2 reads SVGIG (reference sequence). The CDR3 consists of 15 residues. The germline V and J ends were trimmed by 0 bases and 4 bases, with 15 bases remaining between them. The CDR3 sequence: CAWSVLGHLAETQYF. CDR3 nucleotides: TGTGCCTGGAGTGTACTAGGACATCTTGCAGAGACCCAGTACTTC.

The chain is built from TRBV18 and TRBJ2-7; unclear D gene. CDR3 length: 12 residues. Trimming stripped 5 bases from V and 5 bases from J, with 10 bases between. The germline V gene encodes CDR1 KGHSH and CDR2 LQKENI. CDR3 loop: CASSATENEQYF. The CDR3 DNA follows: TGTGCCAGCTCAGCTACAGAAAACGAGCAGTACTTC.

This clone was seen only a few times. The V call is TRBV9, the J call TRBJ2-3; D possibly corresponds to TRBD2 (6 bases). Germline values: CDR1 SGDLS, CDR2 YYNGEE. The CDR3 loop spans 14 amino acids. The V gene lost 3 bases and the J gene lost 6 bases, with 14 bases spanning the gap. The CDR3 bases are TGTGCCAGCAGCGAAGCGGGTCGGGCGGATACGCAGTATTTT. Translated: CASSEAGRADTQYF.

The V and J genes are TRBV25-1 and TRBJ2-7, with D perhaps matching TRBD1 (5 bases). V was pared by 3 bases and J by 0 bases, with 12 bases between. Germline V gives CDR1 MGHDK, CDR2 SYGVNS. The CDR3 covers 15 residues. CDR3: CASSESRQSSYEQYF. The CDR3 nucleotides are TGTGCCAGCAGTGAGTCAAGACAGAGCTCCTACGAGCAGTACTTC.

The V and J genes are TRBV30 and TRBJ1-1; 9 bases fit TRBD1. Per the germline V gene, CDR1 is GTSNPN and CDR2 is SVGIG (reference sequence). The J segment lost 0 bases and the V segment lost 4 bases, leaving 3 bases of the junction unmatched. The CDR3 is 14 residues long. The CDR3, as DNA: TGTGCCTGGACCACAGGGGGCATGAACACTGAAGCTTTCTTT. It yields the protein CAWTTGGMNTEAFF.

This chain connects TRBV5-4 to TRBJ2-7; the D call may be TRBD1 or TRBD2 (7 bases each). The CDR3 consists of 15 residues. V lost 5 bases and J lost 3, with 18 bases in between. Germline CDR1 SGHNT, CDR2 YYREEE (reference sequence). The CDR3 DNA follows: TGTGCCAGCAGTCCCGGGGGGACAGCAATCTACGAGCAGTACTTC. This translates into CASSPGGTAIYEQYF.

The V call is TRBV27, the J call TRBJ1-2, with 7 bases matching TRBD1. V shed 3 bases and J 4 bases; nucleotides not matched to a gene: 5. CDR1 and CDR2 (germline): MNHEY, SMNVEV (reference sequence). The CDR3 has 14 amino acids. The CDR3 reads CASSFSTGSYGYTF. CDR3 DNA sequence: TGTGCCAGCAGTTTCTCGACAGGGTCCTATGGCTACACCTTC.